Detailed here is one T cell receptor (beta chain). Its antigen is undetermined. V gave up 0 bases and J gave up 1 base; unmatched junction bases: 6. From germline, CDR1 is SGHRS and CDR2 YFSETQ. The CDR3 consists of 16 residues. These data originate in a study of CD8 T cells in ankylosing spondylitis. Quantitative barcoded 5'-RACE was used to prepare TCR beta libraries. MiXCR, run by TCRdb on the 5' RACE reads, gives a single entry per CDR3 protein. Counted here are around 390,000 distinct CDR3 sequences, about a fifth occurring once; the ten biggest clones make up roughly a sixth. Broader study findings: Significant enrichment of disease-linked clones was reported in matched ankylosing spondylitis synovial fluid. Fewer than ten highly homologous variants made up a TCR beta motif that seemed to typify ankylosing spondylitis blood.

The clonotype was recovered from a male donor with ankylosing spondylitis. The V gene is TRBV5-1, the J gene TRBJ2-5, with 7 bases matching TRBD1. What was sequenced was blood, either unsorted or a sorted T cell fraction (not recorded which). The CDR3 DNA follows: TGCGCCAGCAGCTTGGGACAGGGATTGGTCCAAGAGACCCAGTACTTC. It yields the protein CASSLGQGLVQETQYF.